A single T cell receptor (beta chain) is shown here with its context. The antigen is not known. The PCR was carried out with 60 Vbeta primers and 13 Jbeta primers. Repertoires were generated with immunoSEQ multiplex PCR, while TCRdb's copy carries only in-frame clones and drops some. Of over 130,000 clones listed, approximately 80% are singletons. V lost 6 bases, J lost 4 bases, and 8 bases stayed unmatched. This CDR3 is 14 amino acids long. CDR1 and CDR2 (germline): MDHEN, SYDVKM. The data belong to a study of cytomegalovirus exposure and HLA in healthy donors. Broader study findings: A few chains linked to CMV were shown in vitro to be specific for CMV antigens. Several V segments, TRBV6-2 and TRBV6-3 among them, could not be told apart and were dropped.

Sequenced material: PBMCs. The origin of this receptor is a man aged 50 to 59 in good health and CMV-seronegative. This chain links TRBV28 with TRBJ1-2; 7 nucleotides line up with TRBD1. CDR3 nucleotide sequence: TGTGCCAGCAGCCATGACAGGGTGATCTATGGCTACACCTTC. Translation gives CASSHDRVIYGYTF.